This TCR beta chain was captured in a study of blood T cell repertoires in COVID-19. Clones were sequenced by immunoSEQ multiplex PCR, and TCRdb holds only the in-frame ones, with some missing. The sample consists of 180,000 or so clones, 86% of them appearing once. Looked up from germline, CDR1 is LGHNT and CDR2 is FRNRAP. After removal of 6 bases from V and 8 bases from J, the junction contained 4 bases not matched to a gene. The CDR3 has 13 amino acids. This TCR derives from a woman aged 25-40 years who had recovered from COVID-19. The V gene is TRBV12-5, the J gene TRBJ1-2, with TRBD1 identical over 12 bases. Material: PBMCs or T cells enriched from blood (not recorded which). The DNA for the CDR3 is TGTGCTAGTGGGGGACAGGGGGCGAGAGGCTACACCTTC. Protein sequence: CASGGQGARGYTF.